Listed here is a single T cell receptor beta chain. This sample was taken from a study of control samples from healthy donors and cancer patients. TCRdb's copy holds only in-frame clones and misses some; the assay was immunoSEQ multiplex PCR. The table shows under 85,000 clones, with roughly 90% occurring only once. The V gene end was trimmed by 2 bases and the J gene end by 6 bases; junction bases not matched to a gene: 5. The germline gives CDR1 SNHLY, CDR2 FYNNEI. The CDR3 length is 14 residues. The chain recombines TRBV2 with TRBJ1-2, with TRBD1 identical over 8 bases. The TCR was taken from a man aged 55 to 70 with colorectal cancer. The material sequenced was PBMCs. The DNA for the CDR3 is TGTGCCAGCAGTGAAAACAGGGGGGTTGATGGCTACACCTTC. Its protein product is CASSENRGVDGYTF.